This T cell receptor (beta chain) appears in the sequencing data of a study of shared clonotypes between healthy human individuals. Whole-study findings and limits: Rarefaction showed sorted-subset sequencing was incomplete despite large depth.

Execution of the assay was at deep level. Repertoires were generated with immunoSEQ multiplex PCR, while TCRdb's copy carries only in-frame clones and drops some. The table shows hundreds of thousands of clones, with 95% to 96% occurring only once. As defined, naive CD8 cells were CD45RO-negative and positively selected for CCR7, with terminally differentiated effector memory CD45RA+ cells excluded. Concerning this clone: Antigen unknown.

Material for sequencing was naive CD8+ T cells sorted from blood. The sequence came from a woman in her twenties or thirties in good health.

The DNA of the CDR3 is TGTGCCAGCAGCTTAGGAGGACAGGGGCAGTACGAGCAGTACTTC. Protein product: CASSLGGQGQYEQYF. The chain has TRBV7-9 and TRBJ2-7, with 9 bases fitting TRBD1. Trimming took 1 base from V and 4 from J; bases not matched to a gene: 5. The CDR3 sequence is 15 residues long. Per germline, CDR1 SEHNR and CDR2 FQNEAQ (reference sequence).